The 6 T cell receptor beta chains reported below all come from one sample, sequenced in a study of cytomegalovirus exposure and HLA in healthy donors. It was with 60 Vbeta and 13 Jbeta primers that the PCR ran. Measured with immunoSEQ multiplex PCR; TCRdb has only the in-frame clones, and not every one. Altogether 150,000 to 200,000 clones are present, 60% to 80% being singletons, with the ten largest covering just under 3%. Sequences were obtained from PBMCs. Receptor source: a man aged 35-49 years in good health and CMV-seronegative.

The chain joins TRBV7-6 to TRBJ1-4; no firm D call. This CDR3 is built from 14 residues. Trimming removed 5 bases at V and 4 bases at J, with 11 bases between. In germline, CDR1 is SGHVS, CDR2 FNYEAQ. CDR3 bases: TGTGCCAGCAGCACGGGTTTCGGTAATGAAAAACTGTTTTTT. This sequence encodes CASSTGFGNEKLFF.

On this clone: A junction end diverges from the germline sequence, so it may reflect a read error. V usage is TRBV7-9 and J usage is TRBJ2-7; D might be TRBD1 (6 bases). The CDR3 loop spans 14 amino acids. CDR1 SEHNR and CDR2 FQNEAQ come from the germline V gene (reference sequence). DNA of the CDR3: TGTTCCAGCAGCTTCACGGGACAAACCTACGAGCAGTACTTC. Translated: CSSSFTGQTYEQYF.

The table lists this clone with a few counts. J is TRBJ1-2 and V is TRBV5-1; 9 nucleotides line up with TRBD1. Germline V gene lookup returns CDR1 SGHRS and CDR2 YFSETQ. There are 15 residues in the CDR3. Unmatched junction bases numbered 9, after V lost 2 bases and J lost 7 bases. The CDR3 DNA reads as TGCGCCAGCAGCTTAGAGCCGGGACAGGGCCTTGGCTACACCTTC. It encodes CASSLEPGQGLGYTF.

This clone was recorded a few times. The chain joins TRBV5-1 to TRBJ1-1, with TRBD1 matching 8 bases. Trimming removed 1 base from V and 4 bases from J; junction bases left unmatched: 3. The CDR3 has 14 residues. CDR1 SGHRS and CDR2 YFSETQ come from the germline V gene. This CDR3 is CASSLQGAVTEAFF. In DNA, the CDR3 is TGCGCCAGCAGCTTGCAGGGGGCGGTCACTGAAGCTTTCTTT.

The sample holds a few counts of this clone. The rearrangement links TRBV29-1 to TRBJ1-4; 8 bases map to TRBD1. With 3 bases clipped from V and 7 bases from J, the junction kept 4 bases outside the gene matches. CDR3 length: 13 amino acids. The germline CDR1 and CDR2 sequences are SQVTM and ANQGSEA. CDR3 nucleotides: TGCAGCGTTGATGTACAGGGGGTTGAAAAACTGTTTTTT. Amino acids: CSVDVQGVEKLFF.

This clone turned up a few times. CDR3: CASSLAETGIEQYF. DNA of the CDR3: TGCGCCAGCAGCTTGGCCGAGACAGGCATCGAGCAGTACTTC. The gene calls are TRBV5-1 and TRBJ2-7, with TRBD1 as a possible D gene (6 bases). The germline V and J ends were trimmed by 0 bases and 6 bases, with 13 bases remaining between them. The CDR3 runs to 14 residues. Germline V gene sequence: CDR1 SGHRS, CDR2 YFSETQ.